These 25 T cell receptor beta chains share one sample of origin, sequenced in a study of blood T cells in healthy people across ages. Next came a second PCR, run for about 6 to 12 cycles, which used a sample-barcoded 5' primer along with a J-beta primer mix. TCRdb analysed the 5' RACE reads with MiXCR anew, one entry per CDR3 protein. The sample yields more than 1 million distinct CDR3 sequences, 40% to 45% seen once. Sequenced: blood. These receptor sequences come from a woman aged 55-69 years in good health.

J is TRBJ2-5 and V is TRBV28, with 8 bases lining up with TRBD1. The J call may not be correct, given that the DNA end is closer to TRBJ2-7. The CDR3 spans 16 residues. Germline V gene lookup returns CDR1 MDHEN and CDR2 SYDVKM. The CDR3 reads CASRATDRGYTYEQYF. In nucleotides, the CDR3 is TGTGCCAGCAGAGCGACTGACAGGGGATACACGTACGAGCAGTACTTC.

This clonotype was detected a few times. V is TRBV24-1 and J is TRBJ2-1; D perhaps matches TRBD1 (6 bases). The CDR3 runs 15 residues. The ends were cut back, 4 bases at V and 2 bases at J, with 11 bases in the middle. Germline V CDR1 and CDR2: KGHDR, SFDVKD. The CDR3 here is CATSDQGKAYNEQFF. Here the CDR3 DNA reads TGTGCCACCAGTGACCAGGGGAAAGCCTACAATGAGCAGTTCTTC.

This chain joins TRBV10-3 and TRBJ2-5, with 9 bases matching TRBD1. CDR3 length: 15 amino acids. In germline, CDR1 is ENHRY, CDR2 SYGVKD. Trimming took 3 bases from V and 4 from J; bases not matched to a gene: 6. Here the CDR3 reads CAISDGQGSLETQYF. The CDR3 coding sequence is TGTGCCATCAGTGACGGACAGGGGAGTTTAGAGACCCAGTACTTC.

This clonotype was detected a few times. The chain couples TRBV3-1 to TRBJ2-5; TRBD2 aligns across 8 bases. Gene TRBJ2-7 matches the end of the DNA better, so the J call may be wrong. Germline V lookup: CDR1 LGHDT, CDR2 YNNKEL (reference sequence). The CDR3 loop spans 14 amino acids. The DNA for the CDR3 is TGTGCCAGCAGCCACGGGAGGGACCTGGGCGAGCAGTACTTC. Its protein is CASSHGRDLGEQYF.

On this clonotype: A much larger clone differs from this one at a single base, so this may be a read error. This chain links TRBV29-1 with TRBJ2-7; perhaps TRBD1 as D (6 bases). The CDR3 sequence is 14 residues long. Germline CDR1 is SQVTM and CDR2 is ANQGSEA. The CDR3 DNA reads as TGCGGCGTCGAAACTCGGGACACAATTTACGAGCAGTACTTC. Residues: CGVETRDTIYEQYF.

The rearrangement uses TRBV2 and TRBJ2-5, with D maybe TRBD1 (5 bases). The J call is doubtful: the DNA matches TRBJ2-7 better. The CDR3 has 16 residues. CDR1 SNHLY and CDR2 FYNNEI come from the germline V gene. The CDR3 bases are TGTGCCAGCAGTGAAGGACCATCAGGGCAAACATACGAGCAGTACTTC. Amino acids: CASSEGPSGQTYEQYF.

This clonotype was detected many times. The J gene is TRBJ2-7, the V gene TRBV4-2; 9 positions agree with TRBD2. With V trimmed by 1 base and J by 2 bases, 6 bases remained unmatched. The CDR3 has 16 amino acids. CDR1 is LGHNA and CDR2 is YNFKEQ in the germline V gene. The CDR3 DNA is TGTGCCAGCAGCCAAGTTAGCGGGGGAATTACCTACGAGCAGTACTTC. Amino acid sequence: CASSQVSGGITYEQYF.

The CDR3 nucleotides read TGTGCCAGCAGCCAAGATTGGGTCCTGAGCTCCTACGAGCAGTACTTC. It yields the protein CASSQDWVLSSYEQYF. J is TRBJ2-7 and V is TRBV3-1; D is unclear. V lost 0 bases and J 0 bases, leaving 12 bases between the germline ends. Germline lookup yields CDR1 LGHDT and CDR2 YNNKEL (reference sequence). The CDR3 consists of 16 residues.

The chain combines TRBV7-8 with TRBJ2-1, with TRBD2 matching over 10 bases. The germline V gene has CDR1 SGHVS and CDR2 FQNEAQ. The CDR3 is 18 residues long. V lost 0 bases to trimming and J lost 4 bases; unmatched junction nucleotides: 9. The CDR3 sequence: CASSLAVSTSGPYNEQFF. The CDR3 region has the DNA TGTGCCAGCAGCTTAGCGGTTTCGACTAGCGGGCCGTACAATGAGCAGTTCTTC.

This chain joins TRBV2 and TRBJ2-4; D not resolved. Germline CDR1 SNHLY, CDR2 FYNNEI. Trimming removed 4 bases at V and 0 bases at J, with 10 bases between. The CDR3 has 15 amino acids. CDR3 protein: CASSGSNVAKNIQYF. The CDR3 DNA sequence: TGTGCCAGCAGTGGATCTAATGTAGCCAAAAACATTCAGTACTTC.

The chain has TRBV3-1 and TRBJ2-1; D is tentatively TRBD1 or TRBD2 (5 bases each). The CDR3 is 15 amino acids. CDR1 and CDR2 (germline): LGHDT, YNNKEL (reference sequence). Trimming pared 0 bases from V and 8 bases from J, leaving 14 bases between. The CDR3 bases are TGTGCCAGCAGCCAAGATTACCGGGGCGGACATGAGCAGTTCTTC. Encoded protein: CASSQDYRGGHEQFF.

CDR3 coding DNA: TGTGCCAGCAGTTTATCCGGGAGGCTAGACACTGAAGCTTTCTTT. Translated: CASSLSGRLDTEAFF. This chain uses TRBV12-3 or TRBV12-4 with TRBJ1-1; unclear D gene. Trimming shortened V by 2 bases and J by 3 bases, and 13 bases separated the two germline ends. The CDR3 extends over 15 amino acids.

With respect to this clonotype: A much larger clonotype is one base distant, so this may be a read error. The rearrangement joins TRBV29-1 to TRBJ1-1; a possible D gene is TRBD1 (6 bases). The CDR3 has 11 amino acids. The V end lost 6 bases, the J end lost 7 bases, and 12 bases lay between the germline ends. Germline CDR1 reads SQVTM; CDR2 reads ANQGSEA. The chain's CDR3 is CSVSQGCEAFF. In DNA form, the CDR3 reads TGCAGCGTCTCTCAGGGGTGTGAAGCTTTCTTT. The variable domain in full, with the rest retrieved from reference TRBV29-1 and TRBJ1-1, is SAVISQKPSRDICQRGTSLTIQCQVDSQVTMMFWYRQQPGQSLTLIATANQGSEATYESGFVIDKFPISRPNLTFSTLTVSNMSPEDSSIYLCSVSQGCEAFFGQGTRLTVV.

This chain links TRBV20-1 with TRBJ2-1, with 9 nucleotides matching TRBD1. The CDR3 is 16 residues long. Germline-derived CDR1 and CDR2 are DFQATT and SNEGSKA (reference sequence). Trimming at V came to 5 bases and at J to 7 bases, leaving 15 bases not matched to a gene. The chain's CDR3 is CSAEGTGGGLLNEQFF. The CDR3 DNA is TGCAGTGCTGAGGGAACAGGGGGCGGATTACTAAATGAGCAGTTCTTC.

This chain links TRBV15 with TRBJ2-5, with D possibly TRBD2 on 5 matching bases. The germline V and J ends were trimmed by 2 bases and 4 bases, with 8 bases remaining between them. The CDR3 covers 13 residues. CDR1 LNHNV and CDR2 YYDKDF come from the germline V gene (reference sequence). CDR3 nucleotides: TGTGCCACCAGCAGATCCCGGGGAGAGACCCAGTACTTC. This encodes CATSRSRGETQYF.

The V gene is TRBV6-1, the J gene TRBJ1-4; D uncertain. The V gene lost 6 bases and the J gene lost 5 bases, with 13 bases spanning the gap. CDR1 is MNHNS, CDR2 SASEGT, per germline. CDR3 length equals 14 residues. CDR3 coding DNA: TGTGCCAGCAGAACTAGGTTCCGGAATGAAAAACTGTTTTTT. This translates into CASRTRFRNEKLFF.

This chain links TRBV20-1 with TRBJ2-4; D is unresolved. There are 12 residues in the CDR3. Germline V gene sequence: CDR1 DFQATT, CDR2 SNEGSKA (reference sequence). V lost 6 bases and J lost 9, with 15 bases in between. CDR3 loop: CSAHQGNGIQYF. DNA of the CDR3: TGCAGTGCACACCAAGGAAACGGCATTCAGTACTTC.

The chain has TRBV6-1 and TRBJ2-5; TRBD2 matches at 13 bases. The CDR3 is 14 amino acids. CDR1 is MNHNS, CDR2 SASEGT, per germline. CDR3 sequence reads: CAQGTSGIQETQYF. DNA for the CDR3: TGTGCGCAGGGGACTAGCGGGATCCAAGAGACCCAGTACTTC.

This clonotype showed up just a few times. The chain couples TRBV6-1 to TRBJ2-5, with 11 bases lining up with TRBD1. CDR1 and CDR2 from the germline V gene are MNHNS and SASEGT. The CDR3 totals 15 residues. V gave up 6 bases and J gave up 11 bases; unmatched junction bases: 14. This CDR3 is CASSGQGASYNEQYF. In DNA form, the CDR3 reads TGTGCCAGCAGCGGACAGGGGGCTTCCTACAATGAGCAGTACTTC.

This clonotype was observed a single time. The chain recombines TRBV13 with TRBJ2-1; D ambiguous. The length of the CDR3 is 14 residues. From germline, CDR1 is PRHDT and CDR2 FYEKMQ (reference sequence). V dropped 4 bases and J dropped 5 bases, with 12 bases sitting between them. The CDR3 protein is CASSSNLENNEQFF. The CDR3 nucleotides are TGTGCCAGCAGCTCAAATCTAGAAAACAATGAGCAGTTCTTC. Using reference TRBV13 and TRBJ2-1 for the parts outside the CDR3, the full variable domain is AAGVIQSPRHLIKEKRETATLKCYPIPRHDTVYWYQQGPGQDPQFLISFYEKMQSDKGSIPDRFSAQQFSDYHSELNMSSLELGDSALYFCASSSNLENNEQFFGPGTRLTVL.

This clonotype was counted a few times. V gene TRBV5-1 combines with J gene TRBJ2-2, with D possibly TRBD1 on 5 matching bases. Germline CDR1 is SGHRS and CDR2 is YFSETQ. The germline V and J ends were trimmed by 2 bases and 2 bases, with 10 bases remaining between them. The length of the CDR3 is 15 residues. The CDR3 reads CASSFWGFNTGELFF. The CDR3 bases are TGCGCCAGCAGCTTTTGGGGCTTCAACACCGGGGAGCTGTTTTTT.

The CDR3 spells CSARGAANYGYTF. The CDR3 DNA follows: TGCAGTGCTAGAGGGGCAGCTAACTATGGCTACACCTTC. V gene TRBV20-1 combines with J gene TRBJ1-2; D remains unclear. Looked up from germline, CDR1 is DFQATT and CDR2 is SNEGSKA (reference sequence). V shed 1 base and J shed 0 bases, with 6 bases lying between them. The CDR3 runs 13 residues.

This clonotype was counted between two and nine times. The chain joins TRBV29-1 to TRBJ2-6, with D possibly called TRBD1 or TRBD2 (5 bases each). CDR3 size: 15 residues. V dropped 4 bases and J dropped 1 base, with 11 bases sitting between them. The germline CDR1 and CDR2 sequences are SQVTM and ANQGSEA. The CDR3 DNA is TGCAGCGTTGTGGCAGGGACGTCTGGGGCCAACGTCCTGACTTTC. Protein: CSVVAGTSGANVLTF.

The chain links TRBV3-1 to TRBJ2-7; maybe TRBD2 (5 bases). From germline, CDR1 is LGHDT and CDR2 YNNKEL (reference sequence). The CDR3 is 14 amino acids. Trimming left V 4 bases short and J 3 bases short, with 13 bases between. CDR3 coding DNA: TGTGCCAGCAGCCCCCAGCAGAGCGGCTACGAGCAGTACTTC. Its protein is CASSPQQSGYEQYF.

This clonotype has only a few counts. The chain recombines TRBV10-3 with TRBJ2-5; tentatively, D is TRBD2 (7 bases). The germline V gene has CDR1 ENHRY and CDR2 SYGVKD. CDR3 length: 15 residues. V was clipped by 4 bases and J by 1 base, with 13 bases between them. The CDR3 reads CAISVGGRVQETQYF. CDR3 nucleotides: TGTGCCATCAGTGTGGGGGGGCGAGTCCAAGAGACCCAGTACTTC.